The rows below give T cell receptor beta chains drawn from one sample of a study of shared clonotypes between healthy human individuals. Libraries were prepared by immunoSEQ multiplex PCR; TCRdb keeps only in-frame clonotypes and omits some of them. The table includes some 1,600,000 clones, approximately 98% detected once. Sequenced: naive CD4+ T cells sorted from blood. The receptors were sampled from a man aged 25-45 years in good health. Each CDR3 is given with its conserved first and last residue. Fields, in order: J gene, D gene, V gene, CDR3 protein, CDR3 DNA. D genes are given only for firm matches.

j_call: TRBJ1-5
d_call: .
v_call: TRBV30
cdr3_aa: CAWSGTGNQPQHF
cdr3_nt: TGTGCCTGGAGTGGCACCGGCAATCAGCCCCAGCATTTT

j_call: TRBJ2-1
d_call: .
v_call: TRBV25-1
cdr3_aa: CASSESGTGQFF
cdr3_nt: TGTGCCAGCAGTGAATCTGGGACGGGGCAGTTCTTC

j_call: TRBJ1-1
d_call: .
v_call: TRBV5-1
cdr3_aa: CASSLTPLSGTEAFF
cdr3_nt: TGCGCCAGCAGCTTGACCCCACTCTCAGGGACTGAAGCTTTCTTT

j_call: TRBJ2-1
d_call: TRBD2
v_call: TRBV5-4
cdr3_aa: CASSPGLAGGGGYNEQFF
cdr3_nt: TGTGCCAGCAGCCCAGGACTAGCGGGAGGGGGAGGGTACAATGAGCAGTTCTTC

j_call: TRBJ2-1
d_call: .
v_call: TRBV10-3
cdr3_aa: CAISLVARDEQFF
cdr3_nt: TGTGCCATCAGTTTGGTAGCAAGGGATGAGCAGTTCTTC

j_call: TRBJ2-1
d_call: TRBD2
v_call: TRBV30
cdr3_aa: CAARTSGIPSYNEQFF
cdr3_nt: TGTGCTGCACGGACTAGCGGGATTCCCTCGTACAATGAGCAGTTCTTC

j_call: TRBJ1-1
d_call: .
v_call: TRBV6-1
cdr3_aa: CASRTVEQGEAFF
cdr3_nt: TGTGCCAGCAGAACAGTCGAACAGGGTGAAGCTTTCTTT

j_call: TRBJ2-6
d_call: .
v_call: TRBV7-9
cdr3_aa: CASSLGRGEANVLTF
cdr3_nt: TGTGCCAGCAGCTTAGGTAGGGGAGAGGCCAACGTCCTGACTTTC

j_call: TRBJ1-2
d_call: .
v_call: TRBV21-1
cdr3_aa: CASSDLLGAGWNGYTF
cdr3_nt: TGTGCCAGCAGCGACCTTTTGGGAGCAGGATGGAATGGCTACACCTTC

j_call: TRBJ2-3
d_call: .
v_call: TRBV19
cdr3_aa: CASRTLLLGDGVHF
cdr3_nt: TGTGCCAGTAGAACATTACTACTAGGGGACGGGGTACATTTT

j_call: TRBJ2-2
d_call: .
v_call: TRBV11-3
cdr3_aa: CASSFRGTNTGELFF
cdr3_nt: TGTGCCAGCAGCTTTCGCGGGACGAACACCGGGGAGCTGTTTTTT

j_call: TRBJ1-5
d_call: .
v_call: TRBV19
cdr3_aa: CASSPPMGLQPQHF
cdr3_nt: TGTGCCAGTAGCCCACCCATGGGGCTCCAGCCCCAGCATTTT

j_call: TRBJ2-1
d_call: TRBD2
v_call: TRBV28
cdr3_aa: CASSFTHRTSGTNSYNEQFF
cdr3_nt: TGTGCCAGCAGTTTTACCCACAGGACTAGCGGGACGAACTCCTACAATGAGCAGTTCTTC

j_call: TRBJ2-1
d_call: TRBD1
v_call: TRBV14
cdr3_aa: CASSQWTGGAYNEQFF
cdr3_nt: TGTGCCAGCAGCCAATGGACAGGGGGCGCCTACAATGAGCAGTTCTTC